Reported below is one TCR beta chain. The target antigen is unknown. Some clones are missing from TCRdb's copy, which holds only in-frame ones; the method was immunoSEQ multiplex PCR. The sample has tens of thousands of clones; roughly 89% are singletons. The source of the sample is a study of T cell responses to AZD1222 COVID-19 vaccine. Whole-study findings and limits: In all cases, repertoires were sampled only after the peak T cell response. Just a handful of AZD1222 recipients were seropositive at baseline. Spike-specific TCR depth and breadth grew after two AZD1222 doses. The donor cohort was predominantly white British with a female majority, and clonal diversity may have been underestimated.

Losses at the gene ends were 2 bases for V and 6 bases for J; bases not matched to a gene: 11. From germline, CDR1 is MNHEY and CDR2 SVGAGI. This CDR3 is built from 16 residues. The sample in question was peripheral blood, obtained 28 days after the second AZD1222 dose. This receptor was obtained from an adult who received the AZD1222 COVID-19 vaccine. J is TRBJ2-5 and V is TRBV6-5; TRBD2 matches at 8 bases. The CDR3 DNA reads TGTGCCAGCAGTTACACCCCGGGGGGGATCGGAAAGACCCAGTACTTC. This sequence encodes CASSYTPGGIGKTQYF.